This TCR beta chain was found in a study of CD8+ T cells in alopecia areata. Of note for this clone: The antigen remains undetermined.

The sequencing template was cDNA reverse transcribed from extracted RNA. Here immunoSEQ multiplex PCR was the method, and the copy in TCRdb shows in-frame clones only, minus some. The top ten clones hold 2% to 3% of a sample with more than 200,000 clones, less than 45% of them seen once. CDR1 and CDR2 (germline): SGHTA, FQGNSA. With 1 base removed from V and 1 base from J, the gap between germline ends came to 7 bases. This CDR3 spans 14 amino acids. The treatment is: oral pan-JAK inhibitor, 5-10 mg twice daily. General study findings and limits: Researchers say the link of baseline CD8+ expansion to response remains uncertain, with one nonresponder.

Sequencing used CD4+ T cells sorted from blood, obtained at roughly week 36, from a patient treated with tofacitinib. The clonotype originates from a human donor with alopecia areata. This chain uses TRBV7-2 with TRBJ2-5; unclear D gene. The CDR3 region has the DNA TGTGCCAGCAGCTTAGAACAAATCCAAGAGACCCAGTACTTC. Protein sequence: CASSLEQIQETQYF.